This record looks at one T cell receptor (beta chain) sequence and its context. Germline-derived CDR1 and CDR2 are MNHEY and SMNVEV (reference sequence). The CDR3 is made up of 16 amino acids. V gave up 4 bases and J gave up 3 bases; unmatched junction bases: 6. This sample was included in a study of blood T cell repertoires in COVID-19. Study context: T cells, B-cell-depleted T cells, or PBMCs provided the cDNA or gDNA that served as material.

This table comes from immunoSEQ multiplex PCR, and its TCRdb copy is limited to in-frame clones, with some not included. The sample holds approximately 210,000 clones, roughly 84% seen once. Sequenced: peripheral blood. The rearrangement joins TRBV27 to TRBJ1-2, with 12 bases lining up with TRBD1. The sequence came from an elderly woman with acute or convalescent COVID-19. The CDR3 DNA is TGTGCCAGCAGTTCCGCCGGGACAGGGGGCTACTATGGCTACACCTTC. It specifies CASSSAGTGGYYGYTF.